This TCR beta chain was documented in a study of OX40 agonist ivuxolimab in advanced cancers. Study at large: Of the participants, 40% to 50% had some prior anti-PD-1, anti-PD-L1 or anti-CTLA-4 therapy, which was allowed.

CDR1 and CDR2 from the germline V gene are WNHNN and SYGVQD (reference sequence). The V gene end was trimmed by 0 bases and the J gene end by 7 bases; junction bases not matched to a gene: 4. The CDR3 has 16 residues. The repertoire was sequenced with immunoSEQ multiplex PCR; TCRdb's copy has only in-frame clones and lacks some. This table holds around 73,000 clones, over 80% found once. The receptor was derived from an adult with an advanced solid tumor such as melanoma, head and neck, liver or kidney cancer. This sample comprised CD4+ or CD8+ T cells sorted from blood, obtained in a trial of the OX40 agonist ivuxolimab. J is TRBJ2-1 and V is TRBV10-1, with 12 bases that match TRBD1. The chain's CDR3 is CASSESGQGAKNEQFF. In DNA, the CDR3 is TGCGCCAGCAGTGAGTCGGGACAGGGGGCGAAGAATGAGCAGTTCTTC.